This T cell receptor beta chain came from a study of early T cells in non-severe SARS-CoV-2 infection. Study overall: Chains from this unsorted whole-blood bulk RNA could not be paired.

This clonotype was seen ten or more times. Individual cDNA molecules received unique molecular identifiers during library preparation. TCRdb used MiXCR to reprocess the 5' RACE reads, holding one entry per CDR3 protein. Of approximately 42,000 distinct CDR3 sequences in the sample, approximately 7.1% were seen once. This clonotype was obtained from an adult who was a healthcare worker with PCR-confirmed SARS-CoV-2 infection or an uninfected control (not recorded which). Material: whole blood.

Here the CDR3 reads CSARLSGELFF. The CDR3 nucleotides are TGCAGTGCTAGGCTATCCGGGGAGCTGTTTTTT. The chain links TRBV20-1 to TRBJ2-2, with D unresolved. With 3 bases removed from V and 6 bases from J, the gap between germline ends came to 5 bases. This CDR3 has 11 residues. Germline assignment: CDR1 DFQATT and CDR2 SNEGSKA (reference sequence).